Below are 2 T cell receptor beta chains sequenced from a single sample in a study of cytomegalovirus exposure and HLA in healthy donors. Some clones are missing from TCRdb's copy, which holds only in-frame ones; the method was immunoSEQ multiplex PCR. The profile shows about 330,000 clones, roughly 90% of them singletons. The sample comprised PBMCs. These receptors were collected from a woman aged 25 to 39 in good health and CMV-seropositive.

This chain uses TRBV9 with TRBJ2-7, with TRBD1 identical over 8 bases. Trimming at V came to 3 bases and at J to 6 bases, leaving 14 bases not matched to a gene. Germline CDR1 reads SGDLS; CDR2 reads YYNGEE. The CDR3 sequence is 16 residues long. The CDR3 region has the DNA TGTGCCAGCAGCGCGATGGGAGACAGGGGACGGTCCGAGCAGTACTTC. Protein sequence: CASSAMGDRGRSEQYF.

Written as DNA, the CDR3 is TGTGCCAGTAGCCCTACTACAGGTTACAATGAGCAGTTCTTC. It is translated as CASSPTTGYNEQFF. The chain links TRBV19 to TRBJ2-1, with D maybe TRBD1 (5 bases). The CDR3 length is 14 residues. The V and J ends lost 6 bases and 4 bases respectively, with 13 bases between them. Germline V gene lookup returns CDR1 LNHDA and CDR2 SQIVND (reference sequence).